This entry lists 3 T cell receptor beta chains sequenced from one sample in a study of blood T cell repertoires in COVID-19. Assay: immunoSEQ multiplex PCR; the TCRdb copy retains only in-frame clones and omits some. Here the sample spans approximately 230,000 clones, around 90% being singletons. The sequencing input was PBMCs or T cells enriched from blood (not recorded which). These receptors all stem from a woman aged 45 to 65 with acute COVID-19.

This chain uses TRBV5-8 with TRBJ2-7; the D gene is possibly TRBD2 (6 bases). Trimming removed 2 bases at V and 3 bases at J, with 15 bases between. CDR3 length: 15 residues. Germline CDR1 SGHTS, CDR2 YDEGEE. The CDR3 nucleotides read TGTGCCAGCAGCTTTGTGCGGGGCAGCGACTACGAGCAGTACTTC. Translating it yields CASSFVRGSDYEQYF.

This clone was seen more than once but under ten times. This rearrangement joins TRBV2 to TRBJ2-7; tentatively, D is TRBD1 (6 bases). In germline, CDR1 is SNHLY, CDR2 FYNNEI. CDR3 length: 12 amino acids. CDR3 protein: CASSERTAESDV. The DNA of the CDR3 is TGTGCCAGCAGTGAAAGGACAGCCGAAAGCGATGTG.

The chain recombines TRBV29-1 with TRBJ1-1, with D perhaps matching TRBD1 (6 bases). CDR3 size: 11 residues. V shed 7 bases and J shed 2 bases, with 8 bases lying between them. Germline CDR1 reads SQVTM; CDR2 reads ANQGSEA. As DNA, the CDR3 is TGCAGCGGCGGGGGCAACACTGAAGCTTTCTTT. Translating it yields CSGGGNTEAFF. Complete variable domain (other parts from reference TRBV29-1 and TRBJ1-1): SAVISQKPSRDICQRGTSLTIQCQVDSQVTMMFWYRQQPGQSLTLIATANQGSEATYESGFVIDKFPISRPNLTFSTLTVSNMSPEDSSIYLCSGGGNTEAFFGQGTRLTVV.